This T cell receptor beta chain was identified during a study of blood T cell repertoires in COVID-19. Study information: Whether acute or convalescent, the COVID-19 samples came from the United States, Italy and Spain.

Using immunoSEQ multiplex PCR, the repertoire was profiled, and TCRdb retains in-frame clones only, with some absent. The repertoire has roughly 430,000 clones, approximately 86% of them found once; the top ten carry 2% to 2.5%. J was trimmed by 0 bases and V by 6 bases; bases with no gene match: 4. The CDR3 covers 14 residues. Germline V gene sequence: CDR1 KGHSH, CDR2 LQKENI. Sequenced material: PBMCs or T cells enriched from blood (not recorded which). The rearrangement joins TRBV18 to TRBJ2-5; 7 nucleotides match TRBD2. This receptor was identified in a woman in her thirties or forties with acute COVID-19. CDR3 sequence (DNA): TGTGCCAGCTCCCCGCGGGGGTACCAAGAGACCCAGTACTTC. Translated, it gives CASSPRGYQETQYF.